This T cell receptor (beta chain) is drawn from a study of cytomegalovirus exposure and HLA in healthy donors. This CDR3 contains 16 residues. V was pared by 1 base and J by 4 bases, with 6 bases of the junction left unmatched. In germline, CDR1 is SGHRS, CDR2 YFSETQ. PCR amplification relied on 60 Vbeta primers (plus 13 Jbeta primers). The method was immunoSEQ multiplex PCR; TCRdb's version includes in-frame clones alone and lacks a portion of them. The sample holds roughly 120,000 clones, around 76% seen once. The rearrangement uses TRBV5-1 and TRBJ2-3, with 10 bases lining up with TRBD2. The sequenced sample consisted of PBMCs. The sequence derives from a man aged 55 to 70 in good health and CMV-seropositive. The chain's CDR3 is CASSLLVAGGADTQYF. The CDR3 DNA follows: TGCGCCAGCAGCTTGCTAGTAGCGGGGGGAGCAGATACGCAGTATTTT.